Listed below are T cell receptor beta chains from one sample, sequenced in a study of T cell repertoires in cytomegalovirus infection. Which antigens these TCRs recognize remains unknown. One entry per CDR3 protein results from TCRdb running MiXCR on the reads. The sample records roughly 120,000 distinct CDR3 sequences, around 31% being singletons. Material: CD8+ T cells from cultured PBMCs, obtained from culture after CMV antigen stimulation. The source is a human donor in good health (CMV status not recorded). Some clones in this sample may be carry-over from other donors' samples. The CDR3 runs from the conserved cysteine through the conserved F or W. D genes are given only for firm matches. Not every row has a clone size; where given, it reads once, few, many or a size class.

D gene | J gene | V gene | clone size | CDR3 protein | CDR3 DNA
. | TRBJ1-5 | TRBV7-6 | . | CASSSNSGAQHF | TGTGCCAGCAGCTCCAATTCTGGGGCCCAGCATTTT
. | TRBJ1-4 | TRBV25-1 | . | CATTAPGLNEKLFF | TGTGCCACCACAGCTCCGGGCCTTAATGAAAAACTGTTTTTT
. | TRBJ2-3 | TRBV7-9 | few | CASSWEVGTDTQYF | TGTGCCAGCAGCTGGGAGGTGGGCACAGATACGCAGTATTTT
. | TRBJ1-2 | TRBV7-9 | . | CASSGVSGEHYGYTF | TGTGCCAGCAGCGGAGTATCCGGGGAACACTATGGCTACACCTTC
. | TRBJ2-7 | TRBV10-2 | . | CASITDGGYEQYF | TGCGCCAGCATCACGGACGGTGGCTACGAGCAGTACTTC
. | TRBJ1-2 | TRBV7-9 | . | CASSLPAQSNYGYTF | TGTGCCAGCAGCTTACCAGCACAGTCTAACTATGGCTACACCTTC
TRBD2 | TRBJ2-5 | TRBV6-6 | once | CAAGGETQYF | TGTGCAGCGGGGGGGGAGACCCAGTACTTC
. | TRBJ2-1 | TRBV28 | few | CASSPKEFQPYNEQFF | TGTGCCAGCAGCCCCAAGGAATTTCAACCCTACAATGAGCAGTTCTTC
. | TRBJ2-7 | TRBV7-6 | . | CASSPAPGEQYF | TGTGCCAGCAGCCCGGCCCCAGGGGAGCAGTACTTC
. | TRBJ1-5 | TRBV6-6 | . | CASAGINQPQHF | TGTGCCAGCGCGGGCATAAATCAGCCCCAGCATTTT
. | TRBJ1-2 | TRBV6-5 | few | CASSLGTWETF | TGTGCCAGCAGTTTAGGGACCTGGGAAACCTTC
. | TRBJ1-5 | TRBV2 | few | CASSDGEGNQPQHF | TGTGCCAGCAGTGATGGGGAGGGCAATCAGCCCCAGCATTTT
. | TRBJ2-7 | TRBV12-3/TRBV12-4 | few | CASSPGQFYEQYF | TGTGCCAGCAGTCCTGGACAGTTCTACGAGCAGTACTTC
. | TRBJ1-2 | TRBV6-1 | few | CASSEAVTRADGGYTF | TGTGCCAGCAGTGAAGCCGTGACTAGGGCCGACGGTGGCTACACCTTC
. | TRBJ2-7 | TRBV7-9 | . | CASSPAGRSYEQYF | TGTGCCAGCAGCCCGGCTGGACGGTCCTACGAGCAGTACTTC
. | TRBJ2-1 | TRBV6-2/TRBV6-3 | . | CASSPVGNEQFF | TGTGCCAGCAGTCCGGTGGGCAATGAGCAGTTCTTC
TRBD2 | TRBJ2-2 | TRBV7-2 | many | CASSFSWGGNTGELFF | TGTGCCAGCAGCTTCTCTTGGGGGGGGAACACCGGGGAGCTGTTTTTT
. | TRBJ1-5 | TRBV2 | . | CASRHRDGGNQPQHF | TGTGCCAGCAGGCACCGGGACGGAGGGAATCAGCCCCAGCATTTT
. | TRBJ2-5 | TRBV11-2 | . | CASSFGAIGTGKETQYF | TGTGCCAGCAGCTTTGGCGCAATAGGGACGGGAAAAGAGACCCAGTACTTC
. | TRBJ1-5 | TRBV5-1 | . | CASSLGQGGSGQPQHF | TGCGCCAGCAGCTTGGGACAAGGGGGTAGCGGTCAGCCCCAGCATTTT